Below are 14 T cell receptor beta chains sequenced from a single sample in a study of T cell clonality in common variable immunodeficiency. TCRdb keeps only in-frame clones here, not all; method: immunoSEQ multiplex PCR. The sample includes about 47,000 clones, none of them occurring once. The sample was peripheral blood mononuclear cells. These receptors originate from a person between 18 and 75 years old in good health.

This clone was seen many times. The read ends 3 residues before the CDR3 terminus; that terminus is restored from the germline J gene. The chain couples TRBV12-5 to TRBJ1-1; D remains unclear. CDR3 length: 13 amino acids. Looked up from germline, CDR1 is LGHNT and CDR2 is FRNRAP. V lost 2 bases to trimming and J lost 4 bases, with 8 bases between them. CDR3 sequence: CASGLILSTEAFF. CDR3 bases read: TGTGCTAGTGGTTTGATCTTGTCCACTGAA.

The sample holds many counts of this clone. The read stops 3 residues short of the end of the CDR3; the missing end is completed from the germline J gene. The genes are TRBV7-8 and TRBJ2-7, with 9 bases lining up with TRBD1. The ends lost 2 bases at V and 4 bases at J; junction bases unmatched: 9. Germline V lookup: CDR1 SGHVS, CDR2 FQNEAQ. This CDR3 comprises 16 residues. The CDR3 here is CASSLMGGQGRYEQYF. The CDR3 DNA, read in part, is TGTGCCAGCAGCTTAATGGGTGGACAGGGGCGGTACGAG.

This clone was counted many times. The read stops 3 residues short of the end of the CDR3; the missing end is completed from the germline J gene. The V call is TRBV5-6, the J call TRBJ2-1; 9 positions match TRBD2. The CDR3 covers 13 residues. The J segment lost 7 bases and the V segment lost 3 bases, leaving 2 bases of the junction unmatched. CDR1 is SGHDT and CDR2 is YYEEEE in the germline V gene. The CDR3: CASSSSGRNEQFF. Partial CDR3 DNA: TGTGCCAGCAGCTCCAGCGGGAGGAATGAG. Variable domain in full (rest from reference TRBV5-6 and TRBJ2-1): DAGVTQSPTHLIKTRGQQVTLRCSPKSGHDTVSWYQQALGQGPQFIFQYYEEEERQRGNFPDRFSGHQFPNYSSELNVNALLLGDSALYLCASSSSGRNEQFFGPGTRLTVL.

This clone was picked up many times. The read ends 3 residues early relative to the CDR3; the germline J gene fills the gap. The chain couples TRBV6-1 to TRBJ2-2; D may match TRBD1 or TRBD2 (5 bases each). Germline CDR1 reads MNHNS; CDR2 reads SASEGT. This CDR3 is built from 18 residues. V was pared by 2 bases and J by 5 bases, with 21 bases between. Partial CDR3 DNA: TGTGCCAGCAGTGAACGAGGGGTAGGGTTTGGTTGGACCGGGGAG. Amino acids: CASSERGVGFGWTGE. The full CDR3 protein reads CASSERGVGFGWTGELFF.

Partial CDR3 DNA: TGCGCCAGCAGTCAGTTTACGACAGGGAACACTGAA. Its translation is CASSQFTTGNTE. The full CDR3 sequence reads CASSQFTTGNTEAFF. This sequence joins TRBV23-1 and TRBJ1-1; a possible D gene is TRBD1 (6 bases). The read terminates 3 residues ahead of where the CDR3 ends, so the germline J gene completes it. TRBV23-1 has ORF status, its function being uncertain. V was cut by 3 bases and J by 1 base, with 12 bases left in between. The CDR3 has 15 residues.

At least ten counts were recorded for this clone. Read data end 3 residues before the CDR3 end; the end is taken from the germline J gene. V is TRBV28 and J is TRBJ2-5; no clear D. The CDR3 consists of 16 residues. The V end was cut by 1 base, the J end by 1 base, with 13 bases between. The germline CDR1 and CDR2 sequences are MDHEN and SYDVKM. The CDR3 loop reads CASSLLSRSPQETQYF. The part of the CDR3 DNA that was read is TGTGCCAGCAGTTTATTGTCCAGGAGCCCCCAAGAGACC.

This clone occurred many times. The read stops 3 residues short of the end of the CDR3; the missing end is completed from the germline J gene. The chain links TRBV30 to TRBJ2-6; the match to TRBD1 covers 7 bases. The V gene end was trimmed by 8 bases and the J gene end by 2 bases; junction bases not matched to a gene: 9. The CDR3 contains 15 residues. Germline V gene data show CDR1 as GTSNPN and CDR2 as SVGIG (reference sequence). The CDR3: CARTPGGAGANVLTF. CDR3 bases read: TGTGCCCGGACTCCAGGGGGTGCTGGGGCCAACGTC.

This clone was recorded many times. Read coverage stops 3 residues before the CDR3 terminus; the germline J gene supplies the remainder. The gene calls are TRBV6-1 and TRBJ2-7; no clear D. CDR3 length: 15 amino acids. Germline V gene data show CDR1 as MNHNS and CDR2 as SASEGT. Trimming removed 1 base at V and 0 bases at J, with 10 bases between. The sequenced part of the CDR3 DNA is TGTGCCAGCAGTGAAGAACGGTTAAGCTCCTACGAG. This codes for CASSEERLSSYE. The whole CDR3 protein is CASSEERLSSYEQYF.

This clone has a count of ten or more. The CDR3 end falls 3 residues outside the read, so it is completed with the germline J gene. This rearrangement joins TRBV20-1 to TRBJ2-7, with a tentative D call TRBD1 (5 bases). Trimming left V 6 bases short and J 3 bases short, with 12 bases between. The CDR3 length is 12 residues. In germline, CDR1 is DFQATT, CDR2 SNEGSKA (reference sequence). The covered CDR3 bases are TGCAGTGCGCCGACAGATTACTACGAG. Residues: CSAPTDYYE. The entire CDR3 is CSAPTDYYEQYF.

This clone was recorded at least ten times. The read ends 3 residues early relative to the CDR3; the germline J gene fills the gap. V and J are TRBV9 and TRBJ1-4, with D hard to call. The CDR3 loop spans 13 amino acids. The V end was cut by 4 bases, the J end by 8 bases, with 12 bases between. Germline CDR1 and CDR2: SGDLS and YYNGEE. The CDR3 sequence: CASSPYPREKLFF. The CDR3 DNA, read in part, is TGTGCCAGCAGCCCCTACCCCCGGGAAAAA.

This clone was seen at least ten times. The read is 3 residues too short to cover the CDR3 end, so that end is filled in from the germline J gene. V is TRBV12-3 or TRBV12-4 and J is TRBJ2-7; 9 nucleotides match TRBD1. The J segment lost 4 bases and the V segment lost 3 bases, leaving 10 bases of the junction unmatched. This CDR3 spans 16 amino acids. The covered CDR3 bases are TGTGCCAGCAGTTTGCGTCGGGGGACAGGGCGATACGAG. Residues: CASSLRRGTGRYE. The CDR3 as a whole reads CASSLRRGTGRYEQYF.

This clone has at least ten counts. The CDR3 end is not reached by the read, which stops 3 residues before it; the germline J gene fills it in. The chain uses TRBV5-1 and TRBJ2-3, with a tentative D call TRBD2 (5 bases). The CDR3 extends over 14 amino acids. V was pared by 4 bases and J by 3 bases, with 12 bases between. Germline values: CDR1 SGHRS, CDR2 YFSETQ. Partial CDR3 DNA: TGCGCCAGCAGCCCGGGGAAGACAACAGATACG. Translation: CASSPGKTTDT. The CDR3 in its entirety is CASSPGKTTDTQYF.

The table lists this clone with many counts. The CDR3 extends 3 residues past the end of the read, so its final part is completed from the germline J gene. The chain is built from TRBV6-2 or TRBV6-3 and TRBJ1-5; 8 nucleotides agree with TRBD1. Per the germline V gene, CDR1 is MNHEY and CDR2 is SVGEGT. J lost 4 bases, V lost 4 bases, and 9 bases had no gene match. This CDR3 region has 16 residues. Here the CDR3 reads CASSSLDRGGNQPQHF. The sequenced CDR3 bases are TGTGCCAGCAGTTCGCTTGACAGGGGAGGGAATCAGCCC.

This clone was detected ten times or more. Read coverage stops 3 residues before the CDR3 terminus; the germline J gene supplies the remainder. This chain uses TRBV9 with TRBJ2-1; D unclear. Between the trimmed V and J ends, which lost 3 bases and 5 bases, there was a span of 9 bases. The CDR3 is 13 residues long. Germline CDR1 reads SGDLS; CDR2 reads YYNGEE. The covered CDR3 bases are TGTGCCAGCAGCGCTCGTCCCGACAATGAG. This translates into CASSARPDNE. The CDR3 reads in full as CASSARPDNEQFF.